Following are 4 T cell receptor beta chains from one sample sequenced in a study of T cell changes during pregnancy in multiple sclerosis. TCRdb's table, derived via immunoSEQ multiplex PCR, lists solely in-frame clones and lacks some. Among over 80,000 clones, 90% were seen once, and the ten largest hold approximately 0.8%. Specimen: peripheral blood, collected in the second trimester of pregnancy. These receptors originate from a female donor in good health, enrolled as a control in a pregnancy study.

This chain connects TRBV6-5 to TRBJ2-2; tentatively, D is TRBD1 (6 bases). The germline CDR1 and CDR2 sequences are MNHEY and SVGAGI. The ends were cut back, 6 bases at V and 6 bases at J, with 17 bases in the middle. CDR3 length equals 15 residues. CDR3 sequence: CASRGQGFIAGELFF. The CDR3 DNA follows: TGTGCCAGCAGGGGGCAGGGGTTTATCGCCGGGGAGCTGTTTTTT.

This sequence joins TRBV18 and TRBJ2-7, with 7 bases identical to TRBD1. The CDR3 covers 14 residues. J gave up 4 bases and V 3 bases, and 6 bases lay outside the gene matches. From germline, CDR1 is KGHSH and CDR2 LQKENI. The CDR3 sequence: CASSPRTGVYEQYF. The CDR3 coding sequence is TGTGCCAGCTCACCCCGAACAGGGGTTTACGAGCAGTACTTC.

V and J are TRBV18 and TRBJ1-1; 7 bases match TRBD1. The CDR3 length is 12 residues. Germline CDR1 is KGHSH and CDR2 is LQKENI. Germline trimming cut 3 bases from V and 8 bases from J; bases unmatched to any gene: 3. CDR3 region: CASSPEDREAFF. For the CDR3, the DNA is TGTGCCAGCTCACCCGAGGACAGGGAAGCTTTCTTT.

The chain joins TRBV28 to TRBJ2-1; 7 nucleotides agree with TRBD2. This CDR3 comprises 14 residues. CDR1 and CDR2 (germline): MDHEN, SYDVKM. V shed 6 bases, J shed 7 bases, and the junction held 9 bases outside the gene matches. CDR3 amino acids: CASSFTQAGNEQFF. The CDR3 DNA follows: TGTGCCAGCAGCTTTACCCAAGCGGGGAATGAGCAGTTCTTC.